This T cell receptor (beta chain) was identified in a study of cytomegalovirus exposure and HLA in healthy donors (dated by TCRdb to 2016 to 2017). With regard to the full study: An earlier analysis of 587 of the donors reported around 280 Gb of sequence data and 117 million unique TCR beta sequences obtained from roughly 180 million T cells. HLA typing covered class I and class II loci at four-digit resolution. Several DR-DQ haplotypes were handled as single units for association and clustering because linkage in the cohort was strong. To study patterns of TCR occurrence, a later analysis re-analyzed previously published TCR beta repertoires from around 700 donors and added high-resolution HLA genotyping. All discovery cohort repertoires had been generated on a single sequencing platform. Donor age, sex, ethnicity and CMV serostatus were collected together with the repertoire data. Around 320 gigabases of sequencing data and approximately 85 million unique TCR sequences were included in an early release covering around 650 HLA-typed donors. Across 398 genotyped donors of the cohort, an average of roughly 230,000 unique TCR beta nucleotide sequences per donor were sequenced, and about a sixth of those sequences were non-productive. The number of donors typed differed by locus, with roughly 620-630 for A, B, C, DRB1 and DQB1, roughly 550 for DQA1, 606 for DPA1, and approximately 470 for DPB1. In an earlier analysis of over 550 of the donors, high-throughput TCR beta sequencing was used to judge whether each TCR beta V gene segment behaved as functional or pseudogenic. Along with the approximately 700-subject first cohort, a separate validation cohort of some 130 different subjects was used. To predict cytomegalovirus infection status, the study brought together high-throughput TCR immunosequencing, statistical association of individual TCRs with disease status, and machine learning. The aim of the study was to test whether cataloging public T cell receptors could identify signatures of past pathogen exposure. The study profiled the T cell repertoires of approximately 700 subjects by immunosequencing and related them to cytomegalovirus serostatus. Among the roughly 400 genotyped donors, under 90% belonged to the genetic ancestry cluster associated with self-reported Caucasian donors. In a later genetic analysis, genome-wide SNP genotypes for 398 of the 666 donors were used, and that subset was treated as a discovery cohort. In the later analysis, no new phenotypic data were used to find candidate immune exposures; instead, reliance was placed on TCR beta sequences and their occurrence across donors. Study-level results and caveats: An association between a missense DCLRE1C variant and V-gene and J-gene trimming of TCR beta chains was found in a later genetic analysis and replicated in an independent cohort. According to a later genetic analysis, donors in an Asian-associated ancestry cluster had fewer N-insertions in productive TCRs than the approximately 710-donor mean. A cluster of highly shared sequence variants was judged likely to be a technical artifact of the sequencing pipeline. HLA typing was unavailable for some donors at each locus, so association tests used only the typed subset. In the study, approximately 150 TCR beta chains were listed as associated with cytomegalovirus. Presence/absence analyses assumed roughly uniform sequencing depth across donors, an assumption that may not hold. Some IMGT-functional V segments, including TRBV6-2 and TRBV6-3, could not be distinguished by the 87-base-pair reads and were therefore excluded. A further reported finding was that TCR beta sequences accurately predicted the HLA-A and HLA-B alleles for most subjects in the first cohort. In this cohort, only TCR beta chains were sequenced, and detectable features were limited by the absence of alpha or paired-chain data. Compared with equally common non-associated chains, HLA-associated TCR beta chains in a later analysis were more clonally expanded and had lower generation probabilities. A later analysis found that most CMV-associated TCR beta chains appeared HLA-restricted, with HLA associations seemingly driven largely by CMV exposure. Most TCR sequences were seen in very few donors, while some public TCRs were found in many individuals. Cytomegalovirus status was reported to be diagnosed by the classifier with high specificity and sensitivity in both the original and validation cohorts. For the cohort, immune exposure information was limited to CMV serostatus. Because counts were too low, about 15 rarely observed V segments, including chromosome 9 orphons, were left out of the earlier analysis of a few hundred of the donors. A later analysis reported that several top co-occurrence clusters appeared linked to parvovirus B19, influenza, CMV and Epstein-Barr virus. In an earlier analysis of about 600 of the donors, most TCR beta V segments appeared in productive rearrangements about 87% or about 30% of the time, broadly matching IMGT annotations. Correlated functional status among segregating V segments might be attributable to linkage disequilibrium, but an unknown experimental factor could not be ruled out. The authors suggested that the approach could potentially be extended to other disease states and immunological phenotypes. Specific HLA alleles were associated with over 15,000 TCR beta sequences at a false discovery rate of 0.05 in a later analysis. A later analysis found that TCR association rates varied across HLA loci, with DRB1 alleles showing the most associated TCRs and HLA-C alleles the fewest. Assigning TCR associations to individual alleles was difficult when HLA alleles, especially DR and DQ, strongly co-occurred. In vitro tests confirmed that three of the cytomegalovirus-associated TCR beta chains recognize cytomegalovirus antigens.

Library creation used the immunoSEQ multiplex PCR assay. For the multiplex PCR, a mixture combining 60 forward primers for TCR Vbeta segments and 13 reverse primers for TCR Jbeta segments was used. The CDR3 region of rearranged TCR beta genes was amplified from genomic DNA with a multiplex PCR assay. The amplified TCR beta libraries were sequenced on the Illumina HiSeq System as 87-base-pair reads. From the authors' description of their analysis: A later analysis tallied 75 million to 95 million unique TCR beta chains across the 666 repertoires, and about 10 million of those chains were shared by two or more donors. To remove PCR and sequencing errors, raw reads were error-corrected and collapsed into unique sequences using a nearest-neighbor algorithm that merged closely related sequences. Alignment of CDR3 sequences to IMGT reference sequences was used to assign V, D and J gene segments. Each retained sequence needed at least a six-nucleotide match to both a V gene segment and a J gene segment. A rearrangement was called productive if the CDR3 had no stop codons and remained in frame with V and J, and every other rearrangement was called non-productive. Following IMGT convention, CDR3 was defined as the stretch from the second conserved V-encoded cysteine to the conserved J-encoded phenylalanine. Sequences without an unambiguous match to a single V gene segment were excluded from the earlier analysis of 587 of the donors. An earlier analysis of fewer than 650 of the donors classified V segments as functional when productive rearrangements were above 56.7% and as segregating when the standard deviation between donors was above 5%. To diagnose cytomegalovirus status from the catalog of TCR beta chain sequences, a statistical classification framework was built. A later analysis assigned V and J genes by comparing TCR nucleotide sequences with IMGT/GENE-DB human TR gene sequences. Using the TCRdist pipeline, a later analysis assigned CDR3 sequences along with most-parsimonious VDJ recombination scenarios. In a later analysis, every TCR beta chain was defined by the combination of its CDR3 amino acid sequence and its V-gene family, and reads without a unique V-gene family were dropped. In a later analysis, several hundred highly shared, low-generation-probability nucleotide sequences were removed to address suspected cross-contamination and a sequencing artifact. For each public chain, a later analysis derived a clonal expansion index from normalized ranks of inferred template counts within each repertoire. In a later analysis, generation probabilities were computed with a VDJ recombination model fitted to out-of-frame rearrangements, and the resulting probabilities were checked against IGoR. In a later analysis, hypergeometric tests were used to score TCR-TCR, TCR-HLA and TCR-CMV co-occurrence, with a repertoire-size bias correction applied to TCR pairs. In a later analysis, false discovery rates were estimated by permuting HLA or CMV assignments 20 times. In a later analysis, co-occurring TCRs were grouped with DBSCAN, and TCRdist sequence similarity was added when clustering was performed within HLA-allele-positive subsets. Repertoires with fewer than 30,000 or more than 120,000 public chains, plus five repertoires with anomalous nucleotide sharing, were excluded from co-occurrence clustering. TCRdb carries this immuneACCESS record with in-frame sequences only. Its versions omit some clonotypes, under half of them owing to an unresolved V gene in the studies checked, with the rest unexplained. V and J calls and clone size are as listed in that table; D and trimming were resolved from the DNA. The sample has 90,000 to 140,000 clones on record, more than 9.5% of them singletons. Roughly 16% of the sample goes to the ten largest clones.

Here V drops 4 bases and J drops 7 bases, and the junction holds 13 bases not matched to any gene. Inclusive of the bounding cysteine and phenylalanine, the CDR3 is 16 residues long. Only the CDR3 DNA is retained, 48 bases long and in frame from the first base. The germline V gene sets CDR1 to SGHRS and CDR2 to YFSETQ. Note on this clone: It has no known antigen specificity. There are no base qualities to consult, and no much larger clone falls within one base.

The cohort consisted of 650 to 700 healthy bone marrow donors. At the time of sampling, all cohort members were nominally healthy, though unrecorded immune exposures were likely present. The donor was CMV seropositive and belonged to the group of 250 to 300 seropositive cohort members. A peripheral blood sample was provided by each donor, and peripheral blood mononuclear cells were used for TCR beta sequencing. The Qiagen DNeasy Blood Extraction Kit was used to extract genomic DNA from the blood cell samples. The chain uses TRBV5-1 and TRBJ2-1; TRBD2 lines up with 8 middle nucleotides. The sample taken for sequencing was PBMCs. This receptor was identified in a man aged 35 to 55 in good health and CMV-seropositive. The nucleotides read TGCGCCAGCAGCGGCGGAGCGGGAGAGGGGGGAAATGAGCAGTTCTTC. It specifies CASSGGAGEGGNEQFF.